Here is one T cell receptor (beta chain) with its context. This clonotype was seen ten or more times. Its antigen target is currently unknown. Per-base quality was not reported, and no clone a single base away is much larger than it. This record belongs to a study of T cells in Graves' hyperthyroidism and ophthalmopathy (dated by TCRdb to between 2017 and 2020). For the wider study: Peripheral blood was sampled at the time of initial diagnosis, prior to any treatment. To identify TCR V-J signatures that set the groups apart, the researchers used a discovery cohort of more than 95 patients, made up of 43 with Graves' ophthalmopathy and some 60 with stable Graves' hyperthyroidism. Whether ophthalmopathy could be predicted prospectively was tested in an independent validation cohort made up of about 20 hyperthyroidism patients plus 17 patients who later progressed to ophthalmopathy. For training and testing, the 100 or so patients in the discovery cohort were randomly divided in a 7:3 ratio. Thyroid tissue and blood T-cell repertoires from roughly six Graves' hyperthyroidism patients were also compared in the study. After sampling, hyperthyroidism patients received methimazole starting at 30 mg daily, and ophthalmopathy patients received high-dose intravenous methylprednisolone. TCR Vbeta CDR3 sequencing of some 140 peripheral blood samples (under 45 ophthalmopathy, around 80 hyperthyroidism and approximately 17 progressor patients) is reported in the paper. What the authors observed across the whole study: In cross-validation, a model built on a 13 V-J signature told ophthalmopathy apart from stable hyperthyroidism with about 90% sensitivity and about 81% specificity, and in testing the same model reached 80%/75%. Most expanded thyroid clonotypes (frequency above 0.001) were also detected in blood, suggesting blood repertoires may reflect thyroid immune responses. No statistical method was used to set the sample size in advance, and investigators knew the group allocation. In validation, progression to ophthalmopathy was predicted by the model with nearly 71% sensitivity and 72.22% specificity, a median of roughly 6.4 months before onset.

Graves' hyperthyroidism was defined as stable when no progression to ophthalmopathy occurred over 18 months of follow-up. The hyperthyroidism patients were between 18 and 65 years old and newly diagnosed, with a disease duration of less than 2 months. The study excluded patients with uncontrolled infections, other autoimmune diseases, pregnancy or lactation. Diagnoses were based on clinical symptoms, serum thyroxine and TRAb, thyroid ultrasound and orbital computed tomography. PBMCs were isolated from approximately 10 ml of fresh peripheral blood by Ficoll-Paque density gradient centrifugation. Total RNA was extracted with Trizol reagent, and quality was checked on an Agilent 2100 Bioanalyzer. The V end gives up 5 bases and the J end 4 bases, leaving 6 bases in the junction not matched to a gene. Counted from cysteine to phenylalanine, this CDR3 has 14 amino acids. The read is trimmed to its CDR3 DNA, 42 bases read in frame from base 1. The germline V gene (reference sequence) provides CDR1 DFQATT and CDR2 SNEGSKA.

The TCR beta CDR3 regions were amplified from the RNA transcripts. A first-round RT-PCR of the TCR CDR3 used the HTBI primer set with the Qiagen OneStep RT-PCR kit. Libraries were constructed in a second round of multiplex PCR, after which size selection and purification were carried out. Paired-end sequencing of the libraries was performed with 100 bp reads on an Illumina HiSeq2000. The source study handled its data this way. SOAPnuke was used to process the raw data, throwing out any read that contained adapters or uncalled bases, had a mean Phred below 15, or lacked an exact constant-primer or identifier match. COPE v1.2.5 was used to merge high-quality paired reads, and clonotypes were defined as unique nucleotide sequences. Clonotypes were aligned to IMGT TRBV, TRBD and TRBJ reference segments using MiTCR v1.1. The analysis included only V-J combinations with a frequency above 0.0001, which together covered more than 98% of the repertoires. A TCS score was defined as the ratio between F50 (clonal expansion) and ExV (chaos), using BLOSUM62-based TCRdist between CDR3 peptides within each V-J. Welch's t-statistics and random forest reduced 450 to 600 V-J features to 10 to 15, which were used in a naive Bayes classifier (R e1071). Clones were called with MiXCR by TCRdb after fastp trimmed the public reads at Q25, and only in-frame beta chains were retained. Under each unique CDR3 protein, matching rows form one entry showing the most common genes and DNA. What appears here as the V and J calls and clone size reflects TCRdb's work, not the paper's. Counted in this sample were 650,000 to 750,000 distinct CDR3 sequences; around 15% of them appeared once. The ten largest make up roughly a tenth of the sample.

The chain was built from TRBV20-1 and TRBJ2-7; TRBD2 lines up with 12 middle nucleotides. Sequencing was carried out using blood. The source is a woman aged 18-29 years with Graves' hyperthyroidism. The CDR3 protein is CSAHKTSGSYEQYF. The base sequence is TGCAGTGCTCACAAGACTAGCGGGAGTTACGAGCAGTACTTC.